These 17 T cell receptor beta chains came from one sample sequenced in a study of OX40 agonist ivuxolimab in advanced cancers. The protocol was immunoSEQ multiplex PCR, while the TCRdb copy is restricted to in-frame clones and leaves out a portion. Altogether about 13,000 clones are present, about 78% being singletons, with the ten largest covering 35% to 50%. The sample in question was CD4+ or CD8+ T cells sorted from blood, obtained in a trial of the OX40 agonist ivuxolimab. Every receptor here comes from an adult with an advanced solid tumor such as melanoma, head and neck, liver or kidney cancer.

J is TRBJ1-4 and V is TRBV5-1, with D uncertain. CDR3 length equals 15 residues. Trimming cost V 5 bases and J 4 bases, with 15 bases left between them. CDR1 and CDR2 from the germline V gene are SGHRS and YFSETQ. This CDR3 reads CASRASGPFNEKLFF. CDR3 DNA sequence: TGCGCCAGCAGAGCATCCGGGCCGTTTAATGAAAAACTGTTTTTT.

V and J are TRBV5-6 and TRBJ2-7, with TRBD1 identical over 8 bases. CDR3 length: 15 amino acids. Per the germline V gene, CDR1 is SGHDT and CDR2 is YYEEEE. V was pared by 4 bases and J by 3 bases, with 9 bases of the junction left unmatched. The CDR3 loop is CASSAATGAHYEQYF. The DNA of the CDR3 is TGTGCCAGCAGCGCGGCGACAGGGGCACACTACGAGCAGTACTTC.

V is TRBV7-6 and J is TRBJ2-2; D gene unclear. V shed 3 bases and J shed 9 bases, with 5 bases lying between them. CDR1 is SGHVS and CDR2 is FNYEAQ in the germline V gene. The CDR3 has 11 amino acids. CDR3 loop: CASSFDRELFF. CDR3 bases: TGTGCCAGCAGCTTCGACCGGGAGCTGTTTTTT.

Sample share makes this clone medium-sized. Distinct nucleotide sequences in the sample also encode this CDR3. The CDR3 reads CASNAGGYEQYF. The CDR3 DNA reads TGTGCCAGCAACGCAGGGGGGTACGAGCAGTACTTC. This chain links TRBV6-1 with TRBJ2-7; D might be TRBD1 (7 bases). Germline-derived CDR1 and CDR2 are MNHNS and SASEGT. The CDR3 length is 12 residues. The ends were cut back, 7 bases at V and 4 bases at J, with 11 bases in the middle.

This clone was counted between two and nine times. The rearrangement joins TRBV4-1 to TRBJ2-1; D is undetermined. The CDR3 loop spans 14 amino acids. Trimming pared 0 bases from V and 3 bases from J, leaving 6 bases between. The germline V gene encodes CDR1 MGHRA and CDR2 YSYEKL. CDR3 sequence: CASSQEVHYNEQFF. In DNA form, the CDR3 reads TGCGCCAGCAGCCAAGAGGTCCACTACAATGAGCAGTTCTTC.

V and J are TRBV7-9 and TRBJ1-1; D is unclear. Germline V gene sequence: CDR1 SEHNR, CDR2 FQNEAQ (reference sequence). This CDR3 has 13 residues. Trimming left V 0 bases short and J 5 bases short, with 7 bases between. This chain's CDR3 is CASSLAGTTEAFF. The CDR3 DNA follows: TGTGCCAGCAGCTTAGCAGGCACAACTGAAGCTTTCTTT.

This sequence joins TRBV5-1 and TRBJ2-2, with D maybe TRBD1 (5 bases). Germline CDR1 is SGHRS and CDR2 is YFSETQ. The CDR3 totals 15 residues. V lost 0 bases, J lost 2 bases, and 8 bases lay in between. The CDR3 DNA sequence: TGCGCCAGCAGCTTGGGACAGCTCAACACCGGGGAGCTGTTTTTT. Translated, it gives CASSLGQLNTGELFF.

The J gene is TRBJ2-7, the V gene TRBV7-8; 9 nucleotides match TRBD1. The CDR3 extends over 16 amino acids. V dropped 5 bases and J dropped 1; count of bases not matched to a gene: 9. Germline V CDR1 and CDR2: SGHVS, FQNEAQ. CDR3 sequence: CASSLSGDRVSYEQYF. The CDR3 DNA reads as TGTGCCAGCAGCCTCTCCGGGGACAGGGTTTCCTACGAGCAGTACTTC.

V and J are TRBV6-5 and TRBJ1-5; D perhaps matches TRBD1 (5 bases). The CDR3 is made up of 15 amino acids. V dropped 5 bases and J dropped 0 bases, with 11 bases sitting between them. The germline V gene has CDR1 MNHEY and CDR2 SVGAGI. The CDR3 nucleotides are TGTGCCAGCAGTATCGGGGCATATAGCAATCAGCCCCAGCATTTT. This sequence encodes CASSIGAYSNQPQHF.

The chain links TRBV2 to TRBJ1-2, with D tentatively TRBD1 (5 bases). Germline CDR1 SNHLY, CDR2 FYNNEI. Trimming left V 9 bases short and J 0 bases short, with 20 bases between. The CDR3 is 16 amino acids. The CDR3 region is CARETGDATANYGYTF. Written as DNA, the CDR3 is TGTGCCAGGGAAACGGGGGACGCTACAGCTAACTATGGCTACACCTTC.

The J gene is TRBJ2-7, the V gene TRBV7-9, with D possibly matching TRBD2 (5 bases). The CDR3 loop spans 12 amino acids. The V end lost 5 bases, the J end lost 3 bases, and 8 bases lay between the germline ends. Germline assignment: CDR1 SEHNR and CDR2 FQNEAQ (reference sequence). The CDR3: CASSRERYEQYF. CDR3 bases: TGTGCCAGCAGCAGGGAGCGCTACGAGCAGTACTTC.

This clone was found many times. DNA of the CDR3: TGTGCCAGCAGCCTGACGGGGCTTCCGAACACTGAAGCTTTCTTT. It yields the protein CASSLTGLPNTEAFF. The V gene is TRBV5-8, the J gene TRBJ1-1, with a tentative D call TRBD1 (5 bases). The germline gives CDR1 SGHTS, CDR2 YDEGEE. CDR3 length: 15 amino acids. Trimming took off 4 bases at V and 1 base at J, with 14 bases between the two ends.

The chain has TRBV28 and TRBJ2-5, with TRBD2 matching 10 bases. The J call may be mistaken, given a closer DNA end match to TRBJ2-7. The CDR3 consists of 17 residues. Germline-derived CDR1 and CDR2 are MDHEN and SYDVKM. The CDR3 here is CASSNGPGTSEAYEQYF. The CDR3 region has the DNA TGTGCCAGCTCGAACGGGCCCGGGACTAGCGAAGCCTACGAGCAGTACTTC.

V is TRBV7-4 and J is TRBJ2-2; no firm D call. Germline-derived CDR1 and CDR2 are SGHVT and SQSDAQ. V shed 5 bases and J shed 5 bases, with 6 bases lying between them. The CDR3 consists of 12 residues. The CDR3 region is CASSPYTGELFF. CDR3 nucleotides: TGTGCCAGCAGCCCCTATACCGGGGAGCTGTTTTTT.

CDR3 sequence (DNA): TGTGCCAGCAGTTTATCGATGGGGGGGTACACTGAAGCTTTCTTT. Translated, it gives CASSLSMGGYTEAFF. The chain links TRBV27 to TRBJ1-1, with D perhaps TRBD1 (5 bases). The germline CDR1 and CDR2 sequences are MNHEY and SMNVEV (reference sequence). The CDR3 is 15 amino acids. The V end lost 0 bases, the J end lost 3 bases, and 11 bases lay between the germline ends.

The CDR3 bases are TGTGCCAGCAGCCATGAAGGAAGCATAGTCTATGGCTACACCTTC. It yields the protein CASSHEGSIVYGYTF. This rearrangement joins TRBV7-2 to TRBJ1-2; D is unresolved. CDR3 length: 15 amino acids. CDR1 SGHTA and CDR2 FQGNSA come from the germline V gene. Trimming took off 5 bases at V and 4 bases at J, with 17 bases between the two ends.

As to this clone: Possible read error: a much larger clone is one base away. The rearrangement joins TRBV5-5 to TRBJ1-1; 7 nucleotides align to TRBD1. Germline assignment: CDR1 SGHKS and CDR2 YYEKEE (reference sequence). With 4 bases clipped from V and 0 bases from J, the junction kept 3 bases outside the gene matches. The CDR3 totals 14 residues. The CDR3 nucleotides read TGTGCCAGCAGCCAGGGACAGTTGAACACTGAAGCTTTCTTT. It encodes CASSQGQLNTEAFF.